This TCR beta chain was obtained from a study of T cell changes during pregnancy in multiple sclerosis. Only in-frame clones appear in the TCRdb table, and some are missing; sequencing was by immunoSEQ multiplex PCR. The sample shows 50,000 or so clones, around 94% of them seen only once. The germline V and J ends were trimmed by 5 bases and 6 bases, with 16 bases remaining between them. The CDR3 is 15 amino acids. Germline values: CDR1 SGHTA, CDR2 FQGTGA. The V call is TRBV7-3, the J call TRBJ2-2, with D perhaps matching TRBD2 (6 bases). This TCR came from a female donor with multiple sclerosis, enrolled in a pregnancy study. Material: CD4+ T cells from peripheral blood mononuclear cells, obtained in the second trimester of pregnancy. This CDR3 is CASSVYGGKAGELFF. CDR3 nucleotides: TGTGCCAGCAGCGTATACGGGGGAAAGGCCGGGGAGCTGTTTTTT.